This T cell receptor (beta chain) was found in a study of regulatory T cells in long-lasting Graves disease. General observations from the study: Peripheral blood alone, not thyroid tissue, underwent study.

Arm-PCR with iRepertoire HTBI primers amplified the CDR3 regions for these TCR beta libraries. Each CDR3 protein gets one entry after TCRdb re-called the multiplex PCR reads with MiXCR. The table lists about 440,000 distinct CDR3 sequences, 16% of them singletons. Time point of the sample: newly diagnosed GD, antithyroid drugs for less than 3 months. Scientists built the TCR library using RNA that was extracted from PBMCs. The CDR3 covers 15 residues. Germline assignment: CDR1 SEHNR and CDR2 FQNEAQ (reference sequence). V was pared by 3 bases and J by 0 bases, with 9 bases between. This clonotype was counted at least ten times. Antigen: not known. The data were also submitted as part of a second study, on T cells in Graves' hyperthyroidism and ophthalmopathy. Turning to that study: Stability of Graves' hyperthyroidism was defined as absent ophthalmopathy progression within 18 months. Most clonotypes expanded in thyroid above 0.001 were likewise present in blood.

The material sequenced was peripheral blood mononuclear cells (PBMCs), taken at new diagnosis, from a patient treated with antithyroid drugs. The rearrangement uses TRBV7-9 and TRBJ2-4; unclear D gene. This clonotype was sampled from a woman in her 30s with Graves disease. CDR3 region: CASSFHSLAKNIQYF. CDR3 coding DNA: TGTGCCAGCAGCTTCCATAGCCTAGCCAAAAACATTCAGTACTTC.